The entry below describes one TCR beta chain. Its antigen is unidentified. This entry is derived from a study of T cell responses to AZD1222 COVID-19 vaccine. The analysis combined second doses at about 4 or about 12 weeks. Study conclusions and caveats: White British ancestry dominated among donors, who included more females, and clonal diversity was possibly underestimated.

The V gene's germline CDR1 is SGHTA and CDR2 FQGTGA. The CDR3 length is 15 residues. Trimming at V came to 6 bases and at J to 0 bases, leaving 5 bases not matched to a gene. Repertoires were generated with immunoSEQ multiplex PCR, while TCRdb's copy carries only in-frame clones and drops some. This table has 95,000 to 100,000 clones, around 85% appearing once. Sequencing used peripheral blood, obtained 28 days after the second AZD1222 dose. This clonotype was sampled from an adult who received the AZD1222 COVID-19 vaccine. This sequence joins TRBV7-3 and TRBJ2-3; TRBD2 agrees at 8 bases. The CDR3 reads CASRQSGSSTDTQYF. The DNA for the CDR3 is TGTGCCAGCAGACAGAGCGGGAGTAGCACAGATACGCAGTATTTT.